This TCR beta chain was recorded in a study of PD-1 blockade in classical Hodgkin lymphoma. Study findings and constraints: Newly diagnosed patients were said to have less baseline TCR diversity than healthy donors did.

V shed 3 bases and J shed 4 bases, with 4 bases lying between them. The germline CDR1 and CDR2 sequences are SGHDN and FVKESK. This CDR3 contains 11 residues. Only in-frame clones appear in the TCRdb table, and some are missing; sequencing was by immunoSEQ multiplex PCR. The sample shows just under 20,000 clones, roughly nine tenths of them seen only once. Time point defined: cycle 4 day 1 (C4D1), after less than 7 weeks of nivolumab. Brentuximab vedotin exposure varied among the patients, all of whom had relapsed after autologous stem cell transplantation. Researchers pulled CD8+ T cells out of thawed PBMCs using magnetic negative selection. A remark on this clone: Its antigen is undetermined.

This chain joins TRBV14 and TRBJ2-7; D is uncertain. The source was CD8+ T cells from blood, collected before the fourth cycle of nivolumab. This sequence originates from a human donor with classical Hodgkin lymphoma. CDR3 sequence (DNA): TGTGCCAGCAGCCACCTATACGAGCAGTACTTC. Translating gives CASSHLYEQYF. Full variable domain (remainder filled in from reference TRBV14 and TRBJ2-7): EAGVTQFPSHSVIEKGQTVTLRCDPISGHDNLYWYRRVMGKEIKFLLHFVKESKQDESGMPNNRFLAERTGGTYSTLKVQPAELEDSGVYFCASSHLYEQYFGPGTRLTVT.